Listed below are T cell receptor beta chains from one sample, sequenced in a study of T-cell memory formation after mild COVID-19. One entry per CDR3 protein results from TCRdb running MiXCR on the 5' RACE reads. This repertoire shows 360,000 or so distinct CDR3 sequences, around 28% found once; its top ten account for roughly 14%. The sample consisted of PBMCs or a T cell subset sorted from them (not recorded which). These TCRs come from an adult woman who had mild COVID-19 (a few samples of this study predate the infection). Cell type and time point are not known. Each CDR3 is given with its conserved first and last residue. Fields, in order: clone size, V gene, D gene, J gene, CDR3 DNA, CDR3 protein. A D gene is named only where the DNA matches it firmly. Clone size, where shown, is once, few, many, or a class for clones that have expanded.

abundance: .
v_gene: TRBV29-1
d_gene: TRBD1
j_gene: TRBJ2-3
CDR3nt: TGCAGCGTCCTGGCGGGCAGGGGGACAGATACGCAGTATTTT
CDR3aa: CSVLAGRGTDTQYF

abundance: .
v_gene: TRBV2
d_gene: .
j_gene: TRBJ1-5
CDR3nt: TGTGCCAGCCGGTTACAGGCGAATCAGCCCCAGCATTTT
CDR3aa: CASRLQANQPQHF

abundance: few
v_gene: TRBV10-3
d_gene: TRBD1
j_gene: TRBJ1-1
CDR3nt: TGTGCCCCCGGACAGGGGGCTGGAGCTTTCTTT
CDR3aa: CAPGQGAGAFF

abundance: few
v_gene: TRBV7-9
d_gene: TRBD1
j_gene: TRBJ1-2
CDR3nt: TGTGCCAGCAGCTCCGCCCAGACAGGGCGGGTTTTCTACACCTTC
CDR3aa: CASSSAQTGRVFYTF

abundance: .
v_gene: TRBV11-2
d_gene: .
j_gene: TRBJ2-7
CDR3nt: TGTGCCAGCAGCTTAGATATCACAGGCCTTACATCATGGCAGTACTTC
CDR3aa: CASSLDITGLTSWQYF

abundance: few
v_gene: TRBV3-1
d_gene: TRBD1
j_gene: TRBJ2-2
CDR3nt: TGTGCCAGCAGCTACATCGGACAGGCGAACACCGGGGAGCTGTTTTTT
CDR3aa: CASSYIGQANTGELFF

abundance: .
v_gene: TRBV18
d_gene: .
j_gene: TRBJ1-2
CDR3nt: TGTGCCAGCTCACCACGGCAGTTGACTAACTATGGCTACACCTTC
CDR3aa: CASSPRQLTNYGYTF

abundance: .
v_gene: TRBV7-9
d_gene: .
j_gene: TRBJ2-1
CDR3nt: TGTGCCAGCAGCTCCACCTCCGCGTACACCTCCTACAATGAGCAGTTCTTC
CDR3aa: CASSSTSAYTSYNEQFF

abundance: few
v_gene: TRBV4-2
d_gene: .
j_gene: TRBJ2-7
CDR3nt: TGTGCCAGCAGCCAAGCGGCCGCCTACGAGCAGTACTTC
CDR3aa: CASSQAAAYEQYF

abundance: few
v_gene: TRBV27
d_gene: .
j_gene: TRBJ2-7
CDR3nt: TGTGCCAGCAGTTTGGGGCTAGGGAAAACATACGAGCAGTACTTC
CDR3aa: CASSLGLGKTYEQYF

abundance: few
v_gene: TRBV6-5
d_gene: .
j_gene: TRBJ2-7
CDR3nt: TGTGCCAGCAGTTACTCGACCTCAGGGGGACTATCGGGCGAGCAGTACTTC
CDR3aa: CASSYSTSGGLSGEQYF

abundance: .
v_gene: TRBV6-5
d_gene: .
j_gene: TRBJ2-5
CDR3nt: TGTGCCAGCAGTCCCGGACTTATGGAGACCCAGTACTTC
CDR3aa: CASSPGLMETQYF

abundance: .
v_gene: TRBV25-1
d_gene: .
j_gene: TRBJ2-7
CDR3nt: TGTGCCAGCAGTGAATATTCAGGGCCAGGGTCCTACGAGCAGTACTTC
CDR3aa: CASSEYSGPGSYEQYF

abundance: many
v_gene: TRBV7-9
d_gene: TRBD2
j_gene: TRBJ2-1
CDR3nt: TGTGCCAGCAGCTTAGCTCTGGCTAGCGGATACAATGAGCAGTTCTTC
CDR3aa: CASSLALASGYNEQFF

abundance: few
v_gene: TRBV5-1
d_gene: .
j_gene: TRBJ1-4
CDR3nt: TGCGCCAGCAGGGACATCGATGAAAAACTGTTTTTT
CDR3aa: CASRDIDEKLFF

abundance: .
v_gene: TRBV6-5
d_gene: TRBD1
j_gene: TRBJ2-5
CDR3nt: TGTGCCAGCAGTTATTCCGGGACAGGGGTTCGCGGGCAAGAGACCCAGTACTTC
CDR3aa: CASSYSGTGVRGQETQYF

abundance: few
v_gene: TRBV3-1
d_gene: TRBD1
j_gene: TRBJ2-7
CDR3nt: TGTGCCAGCAGCCGGGACAGGGGGCTACGGGATTACGAGCAGTACTTC
CDR3aa: CASSRDRGLRDYEQYF

abundance: few
v_gene: TRBV6-2/TRBV6-3
d_gene: .
j_gene: TRBJ2-7
CDR3nt: TGTGCCAGCAGTCCGGGACTCCCCTACGAGCAGTACTTC
CDR3aa: CASSPGLPYEQYF

abundance: once
v_gene: TRBV20-1
d_gene: TRBD2
j_gene: TRBJ2-1
CDR3nt: TGCAGTGCTAGGTTGGCAGCGGGGGTTTACAATGAGCAGTTCTTC
CDR3aa: CSARLAAGVYNEQFF

abundance: .
v_gene: TRBV2
d_gene: TRBD1
j_gene: TRBJ2-7
CDR3nt: TGTGCCAGCAGACAGGACAGGGCCGGGTCCTACGAGCAGTACTTC
CDR3aa: CASRQDRAGSYEQYF

abundance: few
v_gene: TRBV7-9
d_gene: .
j_gene: TRBJ2-5
CDR3nt: TGTGCCAGCACCCGGGAGACCCAGTACTTC
CDR3aa: CASTRETQYF

abundance: .
v_gene: TRBV13
d_gene: .
j_gene: TRBJ1-1
CDR3nt: TGTGCCAGCAGCCACCCGGGTCCCATGAACACTGAAGCTTTCTTT
CDR3aa: CASSHPGPMNTEAFF

abundance: .
v_gene: TRBV7-2
d_gene: TRBD2
j_gene: TRBJ2-1
CDR3nt: TGTGCCAGCAGCTTAGAAACCCAACTAGCGGGGGGGCCGGATGAGCAGTTCTTC
CDR3aa: CASSLETQLAGGPDEQFF

abundance: few
v_gene: TRBV20-1
d_gene: TRBD2
j_gene: TRBJ2-3
CDR3nt: TGCAGTGCCTCTTTAGCGGGGACAGATACGCAGTATTTT
CDR3aa: CSASLAGTDTQYF

abundance: few
v_gene: TRBV20-1
d_gene: .
j_gene: TRBJ2-1
CDR3nt: TGCAGTGCTAGAGAAGGCAGGGAGCAGTTCTTC
CDR3aa: CSAREGREQFF

abundance: many
v_gene: TRBV7-7
d_gene: .
j_gene: TRBJ2-3
CDR3nt: TGTGCTAGCAGCCCCTTGTCAGATACGCAGTATTTT
CDR3aa: CASSPLSDTQYF

abundance: few
v_gene: TRBV24-1
d_gene: .
j_gene: TRBJ2-2
CDR3nt: TGTGCCACCAGTGGGCGGCAGTTCACCGGGGAGCTGTTTTTT
CDR3aa: CATSGRQFTGELFF